The clone carrying this T cell receptor (beta chain) was observed a handful of times. Its target is not known. CDR1 and CDR2 (germline): MNHEY, SVGAGI. V lost 5 bases and J lost 2; bases outside the gene matches: 6. The CDR3 runs to 14 residues. The data are from a study of naive and memory T cell subsets. Overall study results and limits: Naive and memory repertoire findings lacked a ground truth for validation.

An equimolar mix of two oligonucleotides served as the beta constant-region primer for TRBC1 and TRBC2. MiXCR, applied by TCRdb to the UMI-ligation and nested PCR reads, yields one record per CDR3 protein. The profile covers 70,000 to 95,000 distinct CDR3 sequences, with 5.5% to 8.5% appearing a single time and 1.6% taken by the ten largest. This sequence was found in a human donor in good health. The chain is built from TRBV6-5 and TRBJ2-7; 7 bases map to TRBD1. Source material: central memory CD4+ T cells from blood. CDR3: CASSQSGQAYEQYF. DNA for the CDR3: TGTGCCAGCAGTCAATCAGGACAGGCCTACGAGCAGTACTTC.